This TCR beta chain was sequenced during a study of T cells in Graves' hyperthyroidism and ophthalmopathy. Amplification targeted TCR beta CDR3 regions from RNA transcripts. The TCR CDR3 first-round RT-PCR relied on the HTBI primer set. TCRdb fed the multiplex PCR reads into MiXCR, producing one record per CDR3 protein. The repertoire holds 450,000 to 700,000 distinct CDR3 sequences, 35% to 55% seen once, with roughly 19% in the top ten. Turning to this clonotype: With a much larger clone just one base away, this may be a read error.

Germline V gene lookup returns CDR1 MDHEN and CDR2 SYDVKM. The CDR3 has 14 residues. The receptor was derived from an adult woman with Graves' disease, either hyperthyroidism or ophthalmopathy (not recorded which). This chain joins TRBV28 and TRBJ1-5; D gene uncertain. The sample was peripheral blood or thyroid tissue (not recorded which). The CDR3 region is CAGRRLSSNQPQHF. CDR3 coding DNA: TGTGCCGGCAGGAGATTAAGTAGCAATCAGCCCCAGCATTTT.